This T cell receptor beta chain was identified during a study of sequential checkpoint blockade in melanoma. Study-level points and caveats: Pretreatment TIL clonality tracked with response in the nivolumab-first arm. Rising tumor T-cell fraction and clonality meant about 30 times likelier benefit.

As for treatment: randomized to nivolumab then ipilimumab (arm A) or the reverse (arm B). Germline V lookup: CDR1 MNHGY, CDR2 SAAAGT. The CDR3 is made up of 15 amino acids. V gave up 4 bases and J gave up 5 bases, with 14 bases separating them. The table lists this clone with a few counts. Its antigen remains unknown. The repertoire was sequenced with immunoSEQ multiplex PCR; TCRdb's copy has only in-frame clones and lacks some. The sample holds 9,000 to 9,500 clones; about 25% are singletons and the top ten take 20% to 25%. The chain couples TRBV6-8 to TRBJ2-2; D is uncertain. This TCR was recovered from a human donor with melanoma. The sample consisted of tumor tissue (inferred from file names), taken from a patient given nivolumab and ipilimumab in sequence. The CDR3 is CASSLNPARTGELFF. The CDR3 DNA reads as TGTGCCAGCAGTTTAAACCCAGCGAGAACCGGGGAGCTGTTTTTT.